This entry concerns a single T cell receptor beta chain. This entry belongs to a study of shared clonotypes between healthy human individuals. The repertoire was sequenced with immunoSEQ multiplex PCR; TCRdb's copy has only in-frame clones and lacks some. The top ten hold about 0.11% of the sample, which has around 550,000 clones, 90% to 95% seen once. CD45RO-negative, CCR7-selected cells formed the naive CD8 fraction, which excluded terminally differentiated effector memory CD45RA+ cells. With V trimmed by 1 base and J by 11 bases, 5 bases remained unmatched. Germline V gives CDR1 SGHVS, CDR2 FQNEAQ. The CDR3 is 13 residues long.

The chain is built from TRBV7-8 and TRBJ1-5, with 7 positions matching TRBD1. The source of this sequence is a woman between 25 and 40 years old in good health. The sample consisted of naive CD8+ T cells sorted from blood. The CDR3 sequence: CASSLDRGWSQHF. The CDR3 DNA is TGTGCCAGCAGCTTAGACAGGGGATGGTCCCAGCATTTT.